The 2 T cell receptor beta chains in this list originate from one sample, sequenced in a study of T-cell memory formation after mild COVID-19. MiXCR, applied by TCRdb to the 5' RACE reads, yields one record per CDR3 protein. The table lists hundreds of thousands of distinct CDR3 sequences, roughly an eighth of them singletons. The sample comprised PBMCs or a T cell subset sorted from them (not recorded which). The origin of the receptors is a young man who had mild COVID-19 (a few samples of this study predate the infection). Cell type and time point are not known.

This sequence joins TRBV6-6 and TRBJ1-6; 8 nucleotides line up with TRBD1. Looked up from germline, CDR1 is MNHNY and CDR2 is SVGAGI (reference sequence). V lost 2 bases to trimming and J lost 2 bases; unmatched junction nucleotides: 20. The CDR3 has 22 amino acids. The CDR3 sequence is CASSYPFASAPGGLTYNSPLHF. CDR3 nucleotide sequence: TGTGCCAGCAGTTACCCCTTCGCCAGCGCCCCAGGGGGCCTAACCTATAATTCACCCCTCCACTTT.

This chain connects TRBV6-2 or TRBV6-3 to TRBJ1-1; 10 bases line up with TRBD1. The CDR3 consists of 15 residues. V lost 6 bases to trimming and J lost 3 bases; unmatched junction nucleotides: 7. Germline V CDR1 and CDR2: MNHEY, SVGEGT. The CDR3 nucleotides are TGTGCCAGCAGGACTTGGGGGACAGGGGACACTGAAGCTTTCTTT. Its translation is CASRTWGTGDTEAFF.